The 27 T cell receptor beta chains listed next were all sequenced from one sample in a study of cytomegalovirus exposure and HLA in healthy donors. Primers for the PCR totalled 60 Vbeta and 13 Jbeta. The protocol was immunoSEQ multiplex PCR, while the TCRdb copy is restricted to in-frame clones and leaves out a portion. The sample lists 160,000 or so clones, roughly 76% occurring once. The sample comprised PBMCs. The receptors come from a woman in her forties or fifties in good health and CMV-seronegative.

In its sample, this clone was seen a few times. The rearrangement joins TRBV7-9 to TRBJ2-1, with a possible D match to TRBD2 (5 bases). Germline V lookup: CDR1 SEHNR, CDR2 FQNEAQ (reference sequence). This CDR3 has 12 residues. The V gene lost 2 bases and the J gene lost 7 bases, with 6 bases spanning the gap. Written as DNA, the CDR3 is TGTGCCAGCAGCTTAACTAGTAATGAGCAGTTCTTC. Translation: CASSLTSNEQFF.

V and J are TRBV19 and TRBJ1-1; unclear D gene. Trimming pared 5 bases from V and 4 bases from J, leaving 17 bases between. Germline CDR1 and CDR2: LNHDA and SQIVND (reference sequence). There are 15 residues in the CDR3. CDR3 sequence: CASSPLVDKSTEAFF. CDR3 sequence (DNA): TGTGCCAGTAGTCCCCTCGTAGACAAGAGCACTGAAGCTTTCTTT.

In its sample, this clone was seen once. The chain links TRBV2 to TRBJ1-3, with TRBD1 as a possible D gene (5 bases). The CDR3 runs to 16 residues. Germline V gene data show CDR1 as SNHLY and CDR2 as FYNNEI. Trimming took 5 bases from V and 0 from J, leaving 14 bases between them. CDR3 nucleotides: TGTGCCAGCAGTACAGGTACCTTACACTCTGGAAACACCATATATTTT. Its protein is CASSTGTLHSGNTIYF.

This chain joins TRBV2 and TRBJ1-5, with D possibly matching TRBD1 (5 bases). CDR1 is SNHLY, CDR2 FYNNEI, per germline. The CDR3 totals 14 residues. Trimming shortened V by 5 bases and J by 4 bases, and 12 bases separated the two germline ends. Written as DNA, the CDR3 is TGTGCCAGCAGTAGCCGGGGGAAGAATCAGCCCCAGCATTTT. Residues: CASSSRGKNQPQHF.

CDR3 protein: CSGQGAQWDTEAFF. The CDR3 DNA sequence: TGCAGCGGCCAGGGGGCGCAGTGGGACACTGAAGCTTTCTTT. The chain carries TRBV29-1 and TRBJ1-1; 8 nucleotides align to TRBD1. Trimming removed 7 bases from V and 3 bases from J; junction bases left unmatched: 10. The germline gives CDR1 SQVTM, CDR2 ANQGSEA. The CDR3 is 14 amino acids.

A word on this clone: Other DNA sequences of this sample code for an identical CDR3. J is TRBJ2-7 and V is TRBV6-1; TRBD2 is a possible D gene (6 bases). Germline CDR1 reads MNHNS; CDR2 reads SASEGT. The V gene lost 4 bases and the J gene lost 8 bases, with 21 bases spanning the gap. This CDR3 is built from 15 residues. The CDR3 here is CASSGASAGSTKQYF. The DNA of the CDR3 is TGTGCCAGCAGTGGGGCTAGCGCAGGATCTACGAAGCAGTACTTC.

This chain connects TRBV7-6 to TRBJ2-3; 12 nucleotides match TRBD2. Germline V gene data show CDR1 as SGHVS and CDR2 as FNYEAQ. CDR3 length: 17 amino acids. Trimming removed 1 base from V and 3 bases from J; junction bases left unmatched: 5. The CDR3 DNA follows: TGTGCCAGCAGCTTAGGGTCTAGCGGGGGGGCTACAGATACGCAGTATTTT. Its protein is CASSLGSSGGATDTQYF.

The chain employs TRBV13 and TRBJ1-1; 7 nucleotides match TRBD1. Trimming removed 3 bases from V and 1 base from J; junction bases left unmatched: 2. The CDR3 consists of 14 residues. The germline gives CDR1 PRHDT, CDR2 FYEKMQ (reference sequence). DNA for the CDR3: TGTGCCAGCAGCTTCTGGGACAGGAACACTGAAGCTTTCTTT. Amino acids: CASSFWDRNTEAFF.

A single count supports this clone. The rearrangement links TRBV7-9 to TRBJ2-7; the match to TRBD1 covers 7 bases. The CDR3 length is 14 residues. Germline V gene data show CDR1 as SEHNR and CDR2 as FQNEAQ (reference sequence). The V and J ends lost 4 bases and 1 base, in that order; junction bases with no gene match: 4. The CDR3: CASSSRQGSYEQYF. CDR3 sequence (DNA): TGTGCCAGCAGCTCCCGACAGGGTTCCTACGAGCAGTACTTC.

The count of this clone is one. In DNA, the CDR3 is TGTGCCAGCAGCAGCAACAGGGGAGGTGGAAACACCATATATTTT. It translates to CASSSNRGGGNTIYF. J is TRBJ1-3 and V is TRBV5-8; 7 bases fit TRBD1. Germline V gene lookup returns CDR1 SGHTS and CDR2 YDEGEE. J lost 3 bases, V lost 4 bases, and 7 bases had no gene match. This CDR3 spans 15 amino acids. The full variable domain, in which reference TRBV5-8 and TRBJ1-3 provide the parts outside the CDR3, is EAGVTQSPTHLIKTRGQQATLRCSPISGHTSVYWYQQALGLGLQFLLWYDEGEERNRGNFPPRFSGRQFPNYSSELNVNALELEDSALYLCASSSNRGGGNTIYFGEGSWLTVV.

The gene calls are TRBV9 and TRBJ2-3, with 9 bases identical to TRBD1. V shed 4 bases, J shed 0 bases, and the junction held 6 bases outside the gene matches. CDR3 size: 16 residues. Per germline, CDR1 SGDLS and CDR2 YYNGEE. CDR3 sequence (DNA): TGTGCCAGCAGCCCACGACAGGGGGGAAGCACAGATACGCAGTATTTT. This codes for CASSPRQGGSTDTQYF.

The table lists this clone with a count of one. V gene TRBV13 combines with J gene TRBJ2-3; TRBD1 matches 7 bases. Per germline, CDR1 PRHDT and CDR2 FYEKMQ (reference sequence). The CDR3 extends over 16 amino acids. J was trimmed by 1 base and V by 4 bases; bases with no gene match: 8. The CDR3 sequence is CASSSGTGVGTDTQYF. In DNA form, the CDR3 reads TGTGCCAGCAGCTCCGGTACAGGGGTAGGCACAGATACGCAGTATTTT.

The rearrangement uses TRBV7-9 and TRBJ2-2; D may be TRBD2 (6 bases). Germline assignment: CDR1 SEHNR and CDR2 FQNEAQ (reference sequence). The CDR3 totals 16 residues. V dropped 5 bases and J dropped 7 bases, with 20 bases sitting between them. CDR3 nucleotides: TGTGCCAGCAGCCCCCCCGGGTCTAGCGTAATCGGGGAGCTGTTTTTT. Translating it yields CASSPPGSSVIGELFF. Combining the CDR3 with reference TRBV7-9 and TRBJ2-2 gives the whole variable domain DTGVSQNPRHKITKRGQNVTFRCDPISEHNRLYWYRQTLGQGPEFLTYFQNEAQLEKSRLLSDRFSAERPKGSFSTLEIQRTEQGDSAMYLCASSPPGSSVIGELFFGEGSRLTVL.

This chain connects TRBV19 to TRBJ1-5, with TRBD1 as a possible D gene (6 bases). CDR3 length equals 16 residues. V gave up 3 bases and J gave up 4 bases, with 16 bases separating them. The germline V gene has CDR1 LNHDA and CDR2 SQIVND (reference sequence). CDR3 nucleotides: TGTGCCAGTAGTATCGGGGCGAAGGGGGAAAATCAGCCCCAGCATTTT. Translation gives CASSIGAKGENQPQHF.

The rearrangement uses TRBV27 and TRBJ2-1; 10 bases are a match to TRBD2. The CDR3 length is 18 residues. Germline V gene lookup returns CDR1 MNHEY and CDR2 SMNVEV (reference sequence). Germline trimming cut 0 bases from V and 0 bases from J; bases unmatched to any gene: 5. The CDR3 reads CASSLSRTSGISYNEQFF. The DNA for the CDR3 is TGTGCCAGCAGTTTATCCAGAACTAGCGGGATCTCCTACAATGAGCAGTTCTTC.

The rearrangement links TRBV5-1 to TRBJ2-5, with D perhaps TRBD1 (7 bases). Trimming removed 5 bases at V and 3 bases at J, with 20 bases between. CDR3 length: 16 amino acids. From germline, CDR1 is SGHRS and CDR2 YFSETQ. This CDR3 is CASRAGGPLHKETQYF. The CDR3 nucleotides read TGCGCCAGCAGAGCAGGGGGGCCACTCCATAAAGAGACCCAGTACTTC.

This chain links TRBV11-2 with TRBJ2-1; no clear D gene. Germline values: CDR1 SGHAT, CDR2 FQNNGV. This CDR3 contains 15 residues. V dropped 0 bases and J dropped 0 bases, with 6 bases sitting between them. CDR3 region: CASSLELNSYNEQFF. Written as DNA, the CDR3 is TGTGCCAGCAGCTTAGAACTAAACTCCTACAATGAGCAGTTCTTC.

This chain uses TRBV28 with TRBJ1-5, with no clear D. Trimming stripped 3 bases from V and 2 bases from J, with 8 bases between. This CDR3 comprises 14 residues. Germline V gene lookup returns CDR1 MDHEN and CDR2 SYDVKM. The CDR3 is CASSFRGGNQPQHF. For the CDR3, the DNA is TGTGCCAGCAGTTTCCGGGGTGGCAATCAGCCCCAGCATTTT. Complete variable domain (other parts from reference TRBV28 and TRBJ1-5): DVKVTQSSRYLVKRTGEKVFLECVQDMDHENMFWYRQDPGLGLRLIYFSYDVKMKEKGDIPEGYSVSREKKERFSLILESASTNQTSMYLCASSFRGGNQPQHFGDGTRLSIL.

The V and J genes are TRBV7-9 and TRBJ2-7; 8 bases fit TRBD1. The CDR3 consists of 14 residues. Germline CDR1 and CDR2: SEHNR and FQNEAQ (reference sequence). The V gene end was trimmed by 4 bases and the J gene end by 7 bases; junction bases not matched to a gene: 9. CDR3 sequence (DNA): TGTGCCAGCAGCTCCAGACAGGGGACGGATGAGCAGTACTTC. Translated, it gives CASSSRQGTDEQYF.

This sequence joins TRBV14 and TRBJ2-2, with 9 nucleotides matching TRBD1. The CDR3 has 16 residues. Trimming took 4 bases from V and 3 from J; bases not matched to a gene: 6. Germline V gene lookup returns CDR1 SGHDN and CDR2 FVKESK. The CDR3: CASSLSGTGYTGELFF. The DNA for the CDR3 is TGTGCCAGCAGCCTTTCCGGGACAGGGTACACCGGGGAGCTGTTTTTT.

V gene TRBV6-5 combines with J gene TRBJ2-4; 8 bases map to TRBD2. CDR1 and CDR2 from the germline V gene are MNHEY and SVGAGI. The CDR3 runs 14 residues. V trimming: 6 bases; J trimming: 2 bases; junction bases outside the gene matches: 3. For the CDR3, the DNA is TGTGCCAGCAGACCGGGGGGGTCCAAAAACATTCAGTACTTC. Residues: CASRPGGSKNIQYF.

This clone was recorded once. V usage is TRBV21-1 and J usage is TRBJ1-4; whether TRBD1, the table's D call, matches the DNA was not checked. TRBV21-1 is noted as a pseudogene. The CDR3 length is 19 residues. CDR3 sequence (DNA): TGTGCCAGCAGCCCCCAGAGGTGTCACAGGCGATCAACTAATGAAAAACTGTTTTTT. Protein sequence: CASSPQRCHRRSTNEKLFF.

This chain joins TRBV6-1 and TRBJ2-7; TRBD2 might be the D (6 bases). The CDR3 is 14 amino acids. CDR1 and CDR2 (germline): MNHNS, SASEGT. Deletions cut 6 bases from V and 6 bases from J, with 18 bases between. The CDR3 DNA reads TGTGCCAGCAGGCAGTGGGGGACTCCGGGCGAGCAGTACTTC. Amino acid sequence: CASRQWGTPGEQYF.

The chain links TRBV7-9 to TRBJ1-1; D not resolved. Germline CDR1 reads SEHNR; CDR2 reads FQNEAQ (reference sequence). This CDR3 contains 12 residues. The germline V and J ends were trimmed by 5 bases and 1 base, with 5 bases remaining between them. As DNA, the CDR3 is TGTGCCAGCAGCCGACAGAACACTGAAGCTTTCTTT. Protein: CASSRQNTEAFF.

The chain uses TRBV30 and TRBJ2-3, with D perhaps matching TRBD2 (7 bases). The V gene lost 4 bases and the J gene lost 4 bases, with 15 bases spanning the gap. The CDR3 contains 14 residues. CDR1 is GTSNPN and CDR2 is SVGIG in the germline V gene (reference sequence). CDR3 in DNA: TGTGCCTGGAAACTTGGGGGGGGCCCAGATACGCAGTATTTT. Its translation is CAWKLGGGPDTQYF.

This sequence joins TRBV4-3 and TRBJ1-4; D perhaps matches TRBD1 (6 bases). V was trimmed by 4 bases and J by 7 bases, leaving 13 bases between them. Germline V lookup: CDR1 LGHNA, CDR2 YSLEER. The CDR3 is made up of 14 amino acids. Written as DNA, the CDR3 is TGCGCCAGCAGCCTGGGGGCGATGGGTGAAAAACTGTTTTTT. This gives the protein CASSLGAMGEKLFF.

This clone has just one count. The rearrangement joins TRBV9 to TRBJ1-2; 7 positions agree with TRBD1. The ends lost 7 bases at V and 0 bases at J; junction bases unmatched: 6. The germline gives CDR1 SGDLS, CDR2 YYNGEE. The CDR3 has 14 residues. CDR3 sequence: CASAGTAANYGYTF. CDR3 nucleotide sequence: TGTGCCAGCGCCGGGACAGCAGCTAACTATGGCTACACCTTC. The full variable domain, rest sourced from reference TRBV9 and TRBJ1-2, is DSGVTQTPKHLITATGQRVTLRCSPRSGDLSVYWYQQSLDQGLQFLIQYYNGEERAKGNILERFSAQQFPDLHSELNLSSLELGDSALYFCASAGTAANYGYTFGSGTRLTVV.